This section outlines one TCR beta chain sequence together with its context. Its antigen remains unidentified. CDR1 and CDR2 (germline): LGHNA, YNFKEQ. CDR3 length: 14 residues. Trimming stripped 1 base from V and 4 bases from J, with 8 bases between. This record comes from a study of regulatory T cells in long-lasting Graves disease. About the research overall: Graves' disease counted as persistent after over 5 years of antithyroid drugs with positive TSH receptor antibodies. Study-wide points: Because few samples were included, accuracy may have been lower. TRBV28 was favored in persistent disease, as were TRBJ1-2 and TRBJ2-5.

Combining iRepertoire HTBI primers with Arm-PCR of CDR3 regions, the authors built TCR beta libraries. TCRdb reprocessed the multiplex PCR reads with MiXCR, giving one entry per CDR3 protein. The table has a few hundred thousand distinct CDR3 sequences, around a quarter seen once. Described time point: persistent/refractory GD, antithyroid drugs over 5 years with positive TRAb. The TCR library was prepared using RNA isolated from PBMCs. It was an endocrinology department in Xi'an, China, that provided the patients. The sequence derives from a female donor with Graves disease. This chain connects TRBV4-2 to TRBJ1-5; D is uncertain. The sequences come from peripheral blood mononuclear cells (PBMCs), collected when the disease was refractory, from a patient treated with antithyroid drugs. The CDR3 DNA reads TGTGCCAGCAGCCAAGTAGATGGAAATCAGCCCCAGCATTTT. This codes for CASSQVDGNQPQHF.